This TCR beta chain comes out of a study of early T cells in non-severe SARS-CoV-2 infection. TCRdb fed the 5' RACE reads into MiXCR, producing one record per CDR3 protein. The sample has 87,000 or so distinct CDR3 sequences, roughly an eighth seen once. The V gene end was trimmed by 5 bases and the J gene end by 5 bases; junction bases not matched to a gene: 5. This CDR3 has 14 residues. Germline loops: CDR1 DFQATT, CDR2 SNEGSKA (reference sequence). The chain combines TRBV20-1 with TRBJ2-2; 10 bases map to TRBD1. The sequence was obtained from an adult who was a healthcare worker with PCR-confirmed SARS-CoV-2 infection or an uninfected control (not recorded which). The material sequenced was whole blood. This CDR3 reads CSAQWTGGTGELFF. The CDR3 DNA follows: TGCAGTGCTCAATGGACAGGGGGTACCGGGGAGCTGTTTTTT.